A selection of T cell receptor beta chains follows, all from one sample in a study of blood T cell repertoires in COVID-19. Clones were sequenced by immunoSEQ multiplex PCR, and TCRdb holds only the in-frame ones, with some missing. The sample consists of some 40,000 clones, over 75% of them appearing once. The specimen sequenced was peripheral blood. The receptors derive from a human donor in a cohort sampled during active or convalescent COVID-19. The donor label of this sample is uncertain. The CDR3 runs from the conserved cysteine through the conserved F or W. A D gene is named only where the DNA matches it firmly. Clone size is stated in some rows and not others, as once, few, many or a class when expanded.

d_call	v_call	clone_size	j_call	cdr3_nt	cdr3_aa
TRBD1	TRBV19	.	TRBJ1-2	TGTGCCAGTCGTCTGACAGGGGGAGTGAGTGGCTACACCTTC	CASRLTGGVSGYTF
.	TRBV10-3	.	TRBJ2-3	TGTGCCATCAGTGACCCTCGGGCGGGGCCTAGCACAGATACGCAGTATTTT	CAISDPRAGPSTDTQYF
TRBD2	TRBV9	.	TRBJ2-1	TGTGCCAGCAGCGTAGGAAGGACTAGCAGTGAGCAGTTCTTC	CASSVGRTSSEQFF
.	TRBV4-1	.	TRBJ1-1	TGCGCCAGCAGCCCCCTCAGCGGCACCCTATACACTGAAGCTTTCTTT	CASSPLSGTLYTEAFF
.	TRBV30	once	TRBJ2-2	TGTGCCTGGGGGATGAGAGCGGTCTCAAACATCGGGGAGCTGTTTTTT	CAWGMRAVSNIGELFF
.	TRBV6-2/TRBV6-3	once	TRBJ2-1	TGTGCCAGCAGTTACGGGGGCCTCTCATTGAGTGAGCAGTTCTTC	CASSYGGLSLSEQFF
TRBD2	TRBV7-2	.	TRBJ2-7	TGTGCCAGCAGTGTAAACAGCGGGAGCTCCTACGAGCAGTACTTC	CASSVNSGSSYEQYF
TRBD2	TRBV10-3	.	TRBJ2-7	TGTGCCATCAGTGAGTCGAAAGGCGGGAGGGACTCGGCCGAGCAGTACTTC	CAISESKGGRDSAEQYF
.	TRBV7-9	few	TRBJ2-1	TGTGCCAGCTGCCTCGGGGTTGCGAACAATGAGCAGTTCTTC	CASCLGVANNEQFF
.	TRBV6-2/TRBV6-3	.	TRBJ2-1	TGTGCCAGCAGTCCACTAGCCGGTAGCGGCAATGAGCAGTTCTTC	CASSPLAGSGNEQFF
.	TRBV20-1	.	TRBJ2-7	TGCAGTGCAGCCGAGGAGGGCGAGCAGTACTTC	CSAAEEGEQYF
TRBD1	TRBV19	.	TRBJ1-1	TGTGCCAGTAGTATAGGACGACAGGGCGAAGCTTTCTTT	CASSIGRQGEAFF
TRBD1	TRBV6-2/TRBV6-3	few	TRBJ1-1	TGTGCCAGCAGTTACCCCCCGGGACAGGGGCTCACTGAAGCTTTCTTT	CASSYPPGQGLTEAFF
.	TRBV9	.	TRBJ2-7	TGTGCCAGCAGCGTAGCGGAGGGAGAGCAGTACTTC	CASSVAEGEQYF
.	TRBV15	.	TRBJ2-7	TGTGCCACCAGCAGAGATCGCGGGGGCCACCCCCAATTC	CATSRDRGGHPQF
.	TRBV9	once	TRBJ1-1	TGTGCCAGCAGCCGGGGAGGGAGTGAAGCTTTCTTT	CASSRGGSEAFF
.	TRBV18	.	TRBJ1-6	TGTGCCAGCTCACCACTCAGTGGTCATAATTCACCCCTCCACTTT	CASSPLSGHNSPLHF
TRBD2	TRBV24-1	.	TRBJ2-3	TGTGCCACCAGTGACAAATCGGTGCGGGGGACTAGCGGGAGGGTTATCTTACCAGATACGCAGTATTTT	CATSDKSVRGTSGRVILPDTQYF
.	TRBV6-2/TRBV6-3	few	TRBJ2-3	TGTGCCAGCAGTTACTACTCCCTGGACAGATCAGATACGCAGTATTTT	CASSYYSLDRSDTQYF